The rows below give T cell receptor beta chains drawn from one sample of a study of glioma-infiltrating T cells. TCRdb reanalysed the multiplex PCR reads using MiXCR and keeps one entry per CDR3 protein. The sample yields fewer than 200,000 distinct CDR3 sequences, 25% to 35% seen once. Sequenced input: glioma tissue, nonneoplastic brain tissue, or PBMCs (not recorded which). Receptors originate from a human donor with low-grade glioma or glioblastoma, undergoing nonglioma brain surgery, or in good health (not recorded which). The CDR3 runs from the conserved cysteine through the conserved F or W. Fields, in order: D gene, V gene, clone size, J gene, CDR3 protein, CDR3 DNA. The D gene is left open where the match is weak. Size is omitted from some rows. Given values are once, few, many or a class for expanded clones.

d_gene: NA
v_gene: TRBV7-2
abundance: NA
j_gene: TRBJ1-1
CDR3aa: CASRLSKHRDARLYALNTEAFF
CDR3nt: TGTGCCAGCAGGTTGTCAAAGCACAGAGACGCCCGCCTATATGCGCTGAACACTGAAGCTTTCTTT

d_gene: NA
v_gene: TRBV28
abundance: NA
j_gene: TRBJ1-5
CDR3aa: CASSGQRNQPYHF
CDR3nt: TGTGCCAGCTCTGGACAGCGCAATCAGCCCTATCATTTT

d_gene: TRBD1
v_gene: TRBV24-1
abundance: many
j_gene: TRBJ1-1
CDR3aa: CATSDETGGSPEAFF
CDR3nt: TGTGCCACCAGTGATGAGACAGGGGGCTCCCCTGAAGCTTTCTTT

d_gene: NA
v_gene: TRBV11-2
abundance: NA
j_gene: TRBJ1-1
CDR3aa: CASSKEGESTEAFF
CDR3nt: TGTGCCAGCAGCAAGGAAGGGGAAAGCACTGAAGCTTTCTTT

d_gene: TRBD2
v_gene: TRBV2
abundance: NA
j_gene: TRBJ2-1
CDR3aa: CASSVNGAGVGNEQFF
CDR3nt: TGTGCCAGCAGTGTGAATGGAGCGGGAGTCGGTAATGAGCAGTTCTTC

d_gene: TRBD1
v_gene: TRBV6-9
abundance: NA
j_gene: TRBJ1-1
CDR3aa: CASIYPGQGPDTEAFF
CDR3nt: TGTGCCAGCATTTACCCGGGACAGGGGCCGGACACTGAAGCTTTCTTT

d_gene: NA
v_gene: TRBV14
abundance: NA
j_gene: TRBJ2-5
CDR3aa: CASSGGSWQETQYF
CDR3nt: TGTGCCAGCAGCGGGGGGAGTTGGCAAGAGACCCAGTACTTC

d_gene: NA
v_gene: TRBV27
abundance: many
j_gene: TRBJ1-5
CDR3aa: CASSLAWGIWPQHF
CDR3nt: TGTGCCAGCAGTTTAGCGTGGGGGATTTGGCCCCAGCATTTT

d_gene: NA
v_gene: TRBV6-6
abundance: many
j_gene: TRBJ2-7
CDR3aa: CASSYGGERANEQYF
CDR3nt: TGTGCCAGCAGTTACGGGGGTGAGAGAGCTAACGAGCAGTACTTC

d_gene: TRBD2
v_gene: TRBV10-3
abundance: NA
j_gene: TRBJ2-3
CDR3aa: CAISESLLAGGRDTQYF
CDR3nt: TGTGCCATCAGTGAGTCGCTACTAGCGGGAGGCAGAGATACGCAGTATTTT

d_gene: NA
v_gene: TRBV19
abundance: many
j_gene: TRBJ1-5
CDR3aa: CASSLDRQTNQPQHF
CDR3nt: TGTGCCAGTAGCCTCGATCGGCAGACCAATCAGCCCCAGCATTTT

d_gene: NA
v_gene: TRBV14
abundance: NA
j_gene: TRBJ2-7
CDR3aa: CASSPAFWGSSYEQYF
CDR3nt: TGTGCCAGCAGCCCTGCTTTTTGGGGTTCCTCCTACGAGCAGTACTTC

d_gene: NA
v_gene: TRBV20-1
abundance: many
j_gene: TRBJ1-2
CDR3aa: CSARPRTRDYGYTF
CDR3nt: TGCAGTGCTAGACCAAGGACACGAGACTATGGCTACACCTTC

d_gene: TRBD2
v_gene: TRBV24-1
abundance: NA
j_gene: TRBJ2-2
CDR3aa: CATSDPTSGRTGELFF
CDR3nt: TGTGCCACCAGTGACCCTACTAGCGGGAGGACCGGGGAGCTGTTTTTT

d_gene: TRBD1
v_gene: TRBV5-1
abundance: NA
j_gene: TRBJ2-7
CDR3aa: CASSVSGQGLEQYF
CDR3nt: TGCGCCAGCAGCGTGTCCGGACAGGGGCTCGAGCAGTACTTC

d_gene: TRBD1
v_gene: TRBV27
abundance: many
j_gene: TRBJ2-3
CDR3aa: CASSASGTGVTDTQYF
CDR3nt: TGTGCCAGCAGTGCCTCCGGGACAGGGGTCACAGATACGCAGTATTTT

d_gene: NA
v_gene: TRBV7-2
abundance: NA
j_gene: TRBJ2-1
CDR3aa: CASSLDYSSYNEQFF
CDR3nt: TGTGCCAGCAGCTTAGACTACAGCTCCTACAATGAGCAGTTCTTC

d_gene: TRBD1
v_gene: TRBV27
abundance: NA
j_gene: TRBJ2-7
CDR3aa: CASSRSGTAGYEQYF
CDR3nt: TGTGCCAGCAGTCGGTCCGGGACAGCAGGTTACGAGCAGTACTTC

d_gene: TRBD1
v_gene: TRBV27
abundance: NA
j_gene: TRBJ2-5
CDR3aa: CPTRTGDTPYQETQYF
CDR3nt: TGTCCCACCAGGACAGGCGACACCCCGTACCAAGAGACCCAGTACTTC

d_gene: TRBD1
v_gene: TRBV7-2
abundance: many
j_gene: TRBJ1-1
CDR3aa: CASSPGQGRVSEAFF
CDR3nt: TGTGCCAGCAGCCCGGGACAGGGGAGGGTGTCTGAAGCTTTCTTT

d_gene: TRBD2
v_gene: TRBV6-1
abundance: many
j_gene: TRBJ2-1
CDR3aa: CASRKQPLAGFSGDEQFF
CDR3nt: TGTGCCAGCAGAAAACAGCCGCTAGCGGGATTCTCTGGCGATGAGCAGTTCTTC

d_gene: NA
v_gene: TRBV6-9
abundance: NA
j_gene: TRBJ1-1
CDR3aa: CASNRARTEDFF
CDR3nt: TGTGCCAGCAATCGGGCGCGGACTGAAGATTTCTTT

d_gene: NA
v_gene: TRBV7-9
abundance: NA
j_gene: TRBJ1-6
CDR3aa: CASSSTGVTGSNSPLHF
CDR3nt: TGTGCCAGCAGCTCGACGGGGGTCACAGGATCGAATTCACCCCTCCACTTT

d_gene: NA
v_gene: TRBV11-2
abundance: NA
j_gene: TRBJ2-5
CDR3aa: CASSSGLGISSETQYF
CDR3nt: TGTGCCAGCAGCTCGGGCCTGGGTATTTCCTCAGAGACCCAGTACTTC

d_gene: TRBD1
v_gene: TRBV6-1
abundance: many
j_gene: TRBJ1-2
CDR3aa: CAATIGRGYGYTF
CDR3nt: TGTGCCGCAACTATCGGCAGGGGGTATGGCTACACCTTC

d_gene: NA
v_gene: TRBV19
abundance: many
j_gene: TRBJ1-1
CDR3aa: CASRSGTEFTEAFF
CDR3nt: TGTGCCAGTAGGTCAGGGACGGAATTCACTGAAGCTTTCTTT

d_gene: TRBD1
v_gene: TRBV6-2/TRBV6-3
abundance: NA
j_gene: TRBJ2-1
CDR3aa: CASLQGGSYNEQLF
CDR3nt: TGTGCCAGCCTACAGGGGGGCTCCTACAATGAGCAGCTCTTC

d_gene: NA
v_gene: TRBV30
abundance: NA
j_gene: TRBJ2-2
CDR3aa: CAWTLTGLHAGELFF
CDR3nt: TGTGCCTGGACCCTCACAGGGCTCCACGCCGGGGAGCTGTTTTTT

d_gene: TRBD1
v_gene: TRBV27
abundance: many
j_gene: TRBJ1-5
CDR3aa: CASSLVGTGSPSAQHF
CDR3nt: TGTGCCAGCAGTTTGGTCGGGACAGGGTCCCCCTCGGCCCAGCATTTT

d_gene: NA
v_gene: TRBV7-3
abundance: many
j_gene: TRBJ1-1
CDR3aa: CASSYPRAPNTEAFF
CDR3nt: TGTGCCAGCAGCTATCCAAGGGCGCCGAACACTGAAGCTTTCTTT

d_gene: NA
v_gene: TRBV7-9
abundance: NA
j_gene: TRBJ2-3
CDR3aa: CASRQHSGSTDTQYF
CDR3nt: TGTGCCAGCAGACAACATAGCGGAAGCACAGATACGCAGTATTTT

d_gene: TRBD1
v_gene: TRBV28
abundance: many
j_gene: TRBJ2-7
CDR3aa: CASSHTGGGLYEQYF
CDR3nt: TGTGCCAGCAGTCACACAGGGGGTGGCCTCTACGAGCAGTACTTC

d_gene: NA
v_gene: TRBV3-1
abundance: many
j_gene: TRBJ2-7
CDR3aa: CASSQAMGPGDEQYF
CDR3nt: TGTGCCAGCAGCCAAGCGATGGGCCCAGGAGACGAGCAGTACTTC

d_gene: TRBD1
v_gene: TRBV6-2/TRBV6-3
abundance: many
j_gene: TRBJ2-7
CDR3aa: CASSLRGTVYEQYF
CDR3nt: TGTGCCAGCAGCCTCCGTGGGACAGTCTACGAGCAGTACTTC

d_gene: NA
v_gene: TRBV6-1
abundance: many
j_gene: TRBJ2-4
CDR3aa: CASRRDNGAKNIQYF
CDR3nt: TGTGCCAGCAGACGGGACAACGGAGCCAAAAACATTCAGTACTTC

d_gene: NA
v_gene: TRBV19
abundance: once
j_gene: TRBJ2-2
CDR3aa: CASSIGGAGRTGELFF
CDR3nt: TGTGCCAGTAGTATAGGGGGTGCTGGACGCACCGGGGAGCTGTTTTTT

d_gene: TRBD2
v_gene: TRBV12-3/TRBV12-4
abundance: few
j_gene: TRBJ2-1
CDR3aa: CASSPLTSGSYEQFF
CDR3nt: TGTGCCAGCAGCCCGTTGACTAGCGGCAGCTATGAGCAGTTCTTC